This paragraph reports one TCR beta chain. The target antigen is unknown. There are 16 residues in the CDR3. V shed 1 base, J shed 4 bases, and the junction held 4 bases outside the gene matches. Germline loops: CDR1 LNHDA, CDR2 SQIVND (reference sequence). Treatment was busulfan-fludarabine conditioning, a marrow graft, and cyclophosphamide on days +3 and +4. The entry originates in a study of T cells after posttransplantation cyclophosphamide. Findings of the study overall: Later blood repertoires were often dominated by clones from the donor CD8+ memory compartment. Tissue-infiltrating T cells from skin or gut overlapped little with blood T cells.

TCRdb's table, derived via immunoSEQ multiplex PCR, lists solely in-frame clones and lacks some. The profile shows about 10,000 clones, approximately 82% of them singletons. Sequences were derived from PBMCs, sampled roughly 250 weeks after a stem cell transplant with posttransplant cyclophosphamide. This receptor was obtained from a female patient in her 40s who received an allogeneic stem cell transplant from a related donor, was CMV-positive, and had no GVHD. A subset of T cells may come from the graft donor. The chain recombines TRBV19 with TRBJ2-3, with 11 bases matching TRBD2. CDR3 loop: CASSIATSGGADTQYF. The CDR3 region has the DNA TGTGCCAGTAGTATAGCAACTAGCGGGGGCGCAGATACGCAGTATTTT.